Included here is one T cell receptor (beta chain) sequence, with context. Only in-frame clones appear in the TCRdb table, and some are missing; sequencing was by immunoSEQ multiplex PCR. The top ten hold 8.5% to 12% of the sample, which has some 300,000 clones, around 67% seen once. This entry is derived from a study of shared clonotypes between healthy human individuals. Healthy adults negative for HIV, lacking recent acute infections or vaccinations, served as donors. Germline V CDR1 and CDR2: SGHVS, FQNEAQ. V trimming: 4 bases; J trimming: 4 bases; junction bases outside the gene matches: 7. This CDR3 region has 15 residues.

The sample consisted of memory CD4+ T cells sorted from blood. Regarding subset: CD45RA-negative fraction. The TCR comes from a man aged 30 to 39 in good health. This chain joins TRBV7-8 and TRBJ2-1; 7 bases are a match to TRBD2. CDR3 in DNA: TGTGCCAGCAGCTCGTATTCTAGCGGATACAATGAGCAGTTCTTC. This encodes CASSSYSSGYNEQFF.